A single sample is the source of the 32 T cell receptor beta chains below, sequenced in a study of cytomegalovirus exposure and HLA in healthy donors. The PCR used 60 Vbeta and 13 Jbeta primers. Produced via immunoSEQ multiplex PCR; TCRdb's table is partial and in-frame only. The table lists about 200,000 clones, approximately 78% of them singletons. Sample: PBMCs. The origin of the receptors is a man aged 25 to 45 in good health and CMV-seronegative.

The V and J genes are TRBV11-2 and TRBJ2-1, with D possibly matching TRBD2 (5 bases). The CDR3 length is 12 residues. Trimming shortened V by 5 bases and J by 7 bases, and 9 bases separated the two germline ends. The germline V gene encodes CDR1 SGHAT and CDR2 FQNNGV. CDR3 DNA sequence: TGTGCCAGCAGCACACTAGTGAATGAGCAGTTCTTC. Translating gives CASSTLVNEQFF.

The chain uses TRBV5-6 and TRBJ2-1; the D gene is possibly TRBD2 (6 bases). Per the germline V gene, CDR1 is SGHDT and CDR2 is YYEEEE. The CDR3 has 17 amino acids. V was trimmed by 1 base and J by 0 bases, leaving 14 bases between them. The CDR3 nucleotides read TGTGCCAGCAGCTTGAGGAGGGGCCCGTTCTCCTACAATGAGCAGTTCTTC. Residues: CASSLRRGPFSYNEQFF.

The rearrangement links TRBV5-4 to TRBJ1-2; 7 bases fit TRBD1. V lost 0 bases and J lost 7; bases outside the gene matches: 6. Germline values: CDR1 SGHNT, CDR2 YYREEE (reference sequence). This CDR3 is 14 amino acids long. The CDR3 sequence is CASSLVGQGVGYTF. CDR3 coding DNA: TGTGCCAGCAGCTTGGTGGGCCAGGGGGTTGGCTACACCTTC.

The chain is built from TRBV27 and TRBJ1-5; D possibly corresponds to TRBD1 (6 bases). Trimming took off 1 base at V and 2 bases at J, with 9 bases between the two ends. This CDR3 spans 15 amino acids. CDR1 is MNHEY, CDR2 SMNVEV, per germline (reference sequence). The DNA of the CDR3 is TGTGCCAGCAGTTTATTCGCAGGGGGCAATCAGCCCCAGCATTTT. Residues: CASSLFAGGNQPQHF.

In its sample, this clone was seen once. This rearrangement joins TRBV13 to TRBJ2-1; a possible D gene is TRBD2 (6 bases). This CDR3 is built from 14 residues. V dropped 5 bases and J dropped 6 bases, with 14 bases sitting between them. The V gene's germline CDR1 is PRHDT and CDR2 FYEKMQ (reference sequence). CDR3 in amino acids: CASSIRAGFNEQFF. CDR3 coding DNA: TGTGCCAGCAGCATCCGGGCGGGATTCAATGAGCAGTTCTTC.

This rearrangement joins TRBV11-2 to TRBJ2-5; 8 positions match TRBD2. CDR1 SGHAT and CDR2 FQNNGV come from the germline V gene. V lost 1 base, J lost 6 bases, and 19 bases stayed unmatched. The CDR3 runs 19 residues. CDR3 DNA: TGTGCCAGCAGCTTAGGACTGTTAGGGACTAGTACCCGGGATAAGACCCAGTACTTC. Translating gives CASSLGLLGTSTRDKTQYF.

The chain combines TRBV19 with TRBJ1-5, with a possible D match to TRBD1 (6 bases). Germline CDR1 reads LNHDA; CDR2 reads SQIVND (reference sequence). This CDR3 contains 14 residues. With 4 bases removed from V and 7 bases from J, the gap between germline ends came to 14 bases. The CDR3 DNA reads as TGTGCCAGTAGTACCGGACAGTTCAACCAGCCCCAGCATTTT. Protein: CASSTGQFNQPQHF. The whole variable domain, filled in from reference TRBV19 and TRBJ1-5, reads DGGITQSPKYLFRKEGQNVTLSCEQNLNHDAMYWYRQDPGQGLRLIYYSQIVNDFQKGDIAEGYSVSREKKESFPLTVTSAQKNPTAFYLCASSTGQFNQPQHFGDGTRLSIL.

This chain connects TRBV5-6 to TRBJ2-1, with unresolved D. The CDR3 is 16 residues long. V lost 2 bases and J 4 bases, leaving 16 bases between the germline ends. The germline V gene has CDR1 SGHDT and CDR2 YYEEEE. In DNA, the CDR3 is TGTGCCAGCAGCTTCGAGTGGAGTTCTCCATACAATGAGCAGTTCTTC. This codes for CASSFEWSSPYNEQFF.

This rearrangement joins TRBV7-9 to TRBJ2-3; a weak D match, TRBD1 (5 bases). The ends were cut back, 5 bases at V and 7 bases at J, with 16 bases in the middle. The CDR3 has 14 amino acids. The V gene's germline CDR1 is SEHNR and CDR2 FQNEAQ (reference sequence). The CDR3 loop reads CASSPGHMPYTQYF. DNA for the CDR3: TGTGCCAGCAGCCCTGGACACATGCCCTATACGCAGTATTTT.

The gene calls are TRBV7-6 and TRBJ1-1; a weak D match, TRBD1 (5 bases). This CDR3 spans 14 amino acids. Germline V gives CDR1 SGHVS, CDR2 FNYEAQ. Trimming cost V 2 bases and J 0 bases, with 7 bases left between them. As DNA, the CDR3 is TGTGCCAGCAGCTTACGGGGGATGAACACTGAAGCTTTCTTT. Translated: CASSLRGMNTEAFF.

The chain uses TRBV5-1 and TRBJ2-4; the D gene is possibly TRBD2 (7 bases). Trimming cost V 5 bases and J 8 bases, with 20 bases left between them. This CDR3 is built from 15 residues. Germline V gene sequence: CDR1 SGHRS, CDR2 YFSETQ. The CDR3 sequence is CASSSAGVRGDIQYF. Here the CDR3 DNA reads TGCGCCAGCAGTTCGGCAGGGGTACGGGGGGACATTCAGTACTTC.

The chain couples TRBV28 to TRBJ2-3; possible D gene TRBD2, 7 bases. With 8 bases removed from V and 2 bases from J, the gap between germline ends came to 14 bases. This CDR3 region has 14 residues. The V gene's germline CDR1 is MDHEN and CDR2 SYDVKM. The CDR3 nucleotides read TGTGCCAGCTCGTGGGAGGGGGACACAGATACGCAGTATTTT. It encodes CASSWEGDTDTQYF.

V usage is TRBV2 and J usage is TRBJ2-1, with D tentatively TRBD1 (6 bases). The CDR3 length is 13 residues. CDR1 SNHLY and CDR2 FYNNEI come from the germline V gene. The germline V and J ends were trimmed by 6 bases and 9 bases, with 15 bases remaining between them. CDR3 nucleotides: TGTGCCAGCAGCCCGATCCGACAGGCTGAGCAGTTCTTC. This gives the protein CASSPIRQAEQFF.

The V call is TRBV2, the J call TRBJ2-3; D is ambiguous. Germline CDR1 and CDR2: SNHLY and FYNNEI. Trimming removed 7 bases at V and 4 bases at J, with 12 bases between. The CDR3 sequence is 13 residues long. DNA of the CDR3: TGTGCCAGCACTCCGCTCGGGTCAGATACGCAGTATTTT. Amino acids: CASTPLGSDTQYF.

CDR3 nucleotides: TGTGCCAGCAGCTATCGCCGGGACAGGGGGGCTGGCTACACCTTC. This codes for CASSYRRDRGAGYTF. This chain joins TRBV5-5 and TRBJ1-2; 11 nucleotides align to TRBD1. Germline CDR1 is SGHKS and CDR2 is YYEKEE (reference sequence). Losses at the gene ends were 3 bases for V and 7 bases for J; bases not matched to a gene: 8. This CDR3 comprises 15 residues.

The CDR3 region has the DNA TGTGCCAGCAGCACTCGGGGGGGCACAGATACGCAGTATTTT. Translated, it gives CASSTRGGTDTQYF. The rearrangement links TRBV7-2 to TRBJ2-3; 7 bases align to TRBD2. The CDR3 consists of 14 residues. Trimming cost V 5 bases and J 1 base; bases outside gene matches: 3. Germline V CDR1 and CDR2: SGHTA, FQGNSA.

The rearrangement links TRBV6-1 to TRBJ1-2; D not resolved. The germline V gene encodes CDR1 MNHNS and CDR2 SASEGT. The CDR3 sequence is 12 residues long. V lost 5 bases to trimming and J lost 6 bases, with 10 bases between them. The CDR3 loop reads CASSLGGDGYTF. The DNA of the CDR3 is TGTGCCAGCAGTTTAGGCGGAGATGGCTACACCTTC.

The CDR3 protein is CASSEDGTPAGPSTDTQYF. The CDR3 region has the DNA TGTGCCAGCAGTGAAGATGGGACCCCAGCGGGACCTAGCACAGATACGCAGTATTTT. This chain joins TRBV6-1 and TRBJ2-3; 7 positions match TRBD2. The length of the CDR3 is 19 residues. Trimming at V came to 1 base and at J to 0 bases, leaving 13 bases not matched to a gene. CDR1 is MNHNS, CDR2 SASEGT, per germline.

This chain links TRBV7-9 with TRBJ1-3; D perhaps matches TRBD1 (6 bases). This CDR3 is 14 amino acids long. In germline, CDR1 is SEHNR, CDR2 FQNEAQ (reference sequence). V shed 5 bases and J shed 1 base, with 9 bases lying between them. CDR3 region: CASSPGVSGNTIYF. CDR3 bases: TGTGCCAGCAGCCCAGGGGTGTCTGGAAACACCATATATTTT.

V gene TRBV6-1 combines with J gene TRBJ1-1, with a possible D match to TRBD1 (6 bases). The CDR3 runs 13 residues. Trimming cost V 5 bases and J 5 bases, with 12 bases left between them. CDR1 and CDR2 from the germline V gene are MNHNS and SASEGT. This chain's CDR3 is CASSSTGNTEAFF. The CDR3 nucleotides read TGTGCCAGCAGTTCCACAGGGAATACTGAAGCTTTCTTT.

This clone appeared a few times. CDR3: CASSLRGQGGNMNTEAFF. The CDR3, as DNA: TGTGCCAGCTCTCTACGAGGACAGGGCGGCAACATGAACACTGAAGCTTTCTTT. V usage is TRBV18 and J usage is TRBJ1-1, with 8 positions matching TRBD1. V dropped 6 bases and J dropped 0; count of bases not matched to a gene: 15. Germline CDR1 and CDR2: KGHSH and LQKENI. There are 18 residues in the CDR3.

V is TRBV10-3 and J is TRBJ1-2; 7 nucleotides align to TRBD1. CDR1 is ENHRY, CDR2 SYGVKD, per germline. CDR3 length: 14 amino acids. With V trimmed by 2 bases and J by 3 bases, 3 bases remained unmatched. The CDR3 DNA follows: TGTGCCATCAGTGAGGGGACAGAATACTATGGCTACACCTTC. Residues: CAISEGTEYYGYTF.

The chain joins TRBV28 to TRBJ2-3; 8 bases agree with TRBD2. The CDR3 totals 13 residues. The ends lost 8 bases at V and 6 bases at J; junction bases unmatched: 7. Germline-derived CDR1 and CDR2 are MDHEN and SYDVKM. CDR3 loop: CASRGTRMDTQYF. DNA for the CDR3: TGTGCCAGCCGAGGGACTAGAATGGATACGCAGTATTTT.

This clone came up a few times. Written as DNA, the CDR3 is TGCGCCAGCAGCCGCGCCGGGGGCGGGGGATCCTACGAGCAGTACTTC. Translating gives CASSRAGGGGSYEQYF. The rearrangement uses TRBV4-1 and TRBJ2-7; perhaps TRBD2 as D (7 bases). Germline V lookup: CDR1 MGHRA, CDR2 YSYEKL. The CDR3 has 16 residues. V lost 4 bases, J lost 1 base, and 17 bases lay in between.

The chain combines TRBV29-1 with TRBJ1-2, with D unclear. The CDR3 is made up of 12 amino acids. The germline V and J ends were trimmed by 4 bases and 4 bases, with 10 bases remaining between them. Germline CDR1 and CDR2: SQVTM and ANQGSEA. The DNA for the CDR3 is TGCAGCGTTGGGTCAGACTTCTATGGCTACACCTTC. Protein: CSVGSDFYGYTF.

The CDR3 nucleotides read TGTGCCAGCAGCTCACAGGGGGCGGGCACCGGGGAGCTGTTTTTT. It encodes CASSSQGAGTGELFF. V and J are TRBV11-2 and TRBJ2-2; 9 positions match TRBD1. Trimming cost V 4 bases and J 4 bases; bases outside gene matches: 4. The CDR3 has 15 residues. Germline V gene sequence: CDR1 SGHAT, CDR2 FQNNGV.

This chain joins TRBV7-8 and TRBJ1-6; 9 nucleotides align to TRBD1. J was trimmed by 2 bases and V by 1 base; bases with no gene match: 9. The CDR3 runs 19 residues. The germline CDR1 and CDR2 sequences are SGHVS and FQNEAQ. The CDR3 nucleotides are TGTGCCAGCAGCTTAGAGGACAGGGGAACGGTCGCCTATAATTCACCCCTCCACTTT. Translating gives CASSLEDRGTVAYNSPLHF.

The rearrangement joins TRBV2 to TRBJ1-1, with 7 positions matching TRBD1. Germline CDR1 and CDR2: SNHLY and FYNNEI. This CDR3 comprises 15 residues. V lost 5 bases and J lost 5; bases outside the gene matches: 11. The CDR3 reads CASSTVDRMETEAFF. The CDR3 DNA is TGTGCCAGCAGTACCGTGGACAGGATGGAGACTGAAGCTTTCTTT.

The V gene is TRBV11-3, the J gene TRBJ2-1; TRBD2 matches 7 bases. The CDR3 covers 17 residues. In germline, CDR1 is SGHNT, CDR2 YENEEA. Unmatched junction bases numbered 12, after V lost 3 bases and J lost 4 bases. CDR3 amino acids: CASSFGMGGASYNEQFF. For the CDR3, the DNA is TGTGCCAGCAGCTTCGGGATGGGAGGGGCGAGTTACAATGAGCAGTTCTTC.

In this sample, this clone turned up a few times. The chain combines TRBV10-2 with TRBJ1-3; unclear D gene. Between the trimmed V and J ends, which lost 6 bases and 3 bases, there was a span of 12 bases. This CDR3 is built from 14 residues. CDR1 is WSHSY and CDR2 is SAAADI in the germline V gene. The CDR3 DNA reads TGCGCCAGCAGAGATTACGGCGGTGGAAACACCATATATTTT. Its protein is CASRDYGGGNTIYF.

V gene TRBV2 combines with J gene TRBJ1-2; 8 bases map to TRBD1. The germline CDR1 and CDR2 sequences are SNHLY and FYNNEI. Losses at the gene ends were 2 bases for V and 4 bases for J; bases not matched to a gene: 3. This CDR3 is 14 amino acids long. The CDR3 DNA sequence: TGTGCCAGCAGTGAACTCCAGGGGGCCTATGGCTACACCTTC. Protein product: CASSELQGAYGYTF.

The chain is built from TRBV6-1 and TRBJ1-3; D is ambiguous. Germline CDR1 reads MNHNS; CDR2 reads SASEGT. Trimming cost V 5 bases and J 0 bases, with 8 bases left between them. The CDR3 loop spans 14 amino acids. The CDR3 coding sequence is TGTGCCAGCAGTTCACAGAGCTCTGGAAACACCATATATTTT. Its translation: CASSSQSSGNTIYF.